The 8 T cell receptor beta chains in this list originate from one sample, sequenced in a study of T cells in Graves' hyperthyroidism and ophthalmopathy (dated by TCRdb to about 2019). To prepare the library, multiplex PCR was applied. Sequencer: Illumina HiSeq 2000. Amplification of TCR beta CDR3 regions was carried out from RNA transcripts. The first round of RT-PCR for the TCR CDR3 was performed with the HTBI primer set and the Qiagen OneStep RT-PCR kit. TCRdb applied fastp at Q25 and MiXCR to the public reads, then kept only in-frame beta chains. Each CDR3 protein gets just one entry, which takes the most common genes and DNA from the rows behind it. Counted in this sample were 550,000 to 800,000 distinct CDR3 sequences; about 15% of them appeared once. The ten largest clones take up under 10% of the sample. Sequenced material: blood. The receptors come from a man between 18 and 29 years old with Graves' hyperthyroidism.

This sequence joins TRBV20-1 and TRBJ2-4; D might be TRBD2 (5 bases). The CDR3 runs 15 residues. The V gene's germline CDR1 is DFQATT and CDR2 SNEGSKA (reference sequence). The V end lost 3 bases, the J end lost 3 bases, and 15 bases lay between the germline ends. The CDR3 here is CSASDAGEVKNIQYF. The CDR3 coding sequence is TGCAGTGCTAGTGATGCGGGCGAGGTCAAAAACATTCAGTACTTC.

The V gene is TRBV20-1, the J gene TRBJ2-7, with a possible D match to TRBD2 (6 bases). V lost 6 bases and J lost 0, with 15 bases in between. The CDR3 extends over 14 amino acids. Germline lookup yields CDR1 DFQATT and CDR2 SNEGSKA (reference sequence). The DNA of the CDR3 is TGCAGTGCCTCCGGGACTTATAGCTCCTACGAGCAGTACTTC. Residues: CSASGTYSSYEQYF.

This chain uses TRBV5-4 with TRBJ1-1, with D uncertain. V was pared by 6 bases and J by 4 bases, with 13 bases between. Per germline, CDR1 SGHNT and CDR2 YYREEE (reference sequence). CDR3 size: 13 residues. The CDR3 DNA sequence: TGTGCCAGCAATGATAGGGTGAGCACTGAAGCTTTCTTT. Translating gives CASNDRVSTEAFF.

This clonotype was recorded at least ten times. The CDR3 DNA reads TGTGCCAGCAGCCACAGGTGGGGAGCCAAAAACATTCAGTACTTC. Protein sequence: CASSHRWGAKNIQYF. The J gene is TRBJ2-4, the V gene TRBV11-1; maybe TRBD1 (5 bases). In germline, CDR1 is SGHAT, CDR2 FQDESV (reference sequence). Trimming removed 5 bases at V and 0 bases at J, with 11 bases between. The CDR3 loop spans 15 amino acids.

This clonotype was picked up many times. The chain combines TRBV5-1 with TRBJ2-7; possibly TRBD2 for D (5 bases). CDR1 is SGHRS and CDR2 is YFSETQ in the germline V gene. The CDR3 consists of 15 residues. V lost 4 bases to trimming and J lost 0 bases, with 14 bases between them. CDR3 nucleotide sequence: TGCGCCAGCAGCGTGACCCCGGGGTCCTCCTACGAGCAGTACTTC. It yields the protein CASSVTPGSSYEQYF.

In this sample, this clonotype turned up many times. The genes are TRBV28 and TRBJ2-1, with TRBD1 identical over 11 bases. The CDR3 runs 16 residues. Looked up from germline, CDR1 is MDHEN and CDR2 is SYDVKM. V shed 4 bases and J 4 bases; nucleotides not matched to a gene: 6. The DNA for the CDR3 is TGTGCCAGCAGTTACACCGGGACAGGGGGGTACAATGAGCAGTTCTTC. Its translation is CASSYTGTGGYNEQFF.

The chain has TRBV19 and TRBJ2-1; maybe TRBD2 (6 bases). CDR1 and CDR2 (germline): LNHDA, SQIVND (reference sequence). V was shortened by 1 base and J by 2 bases, with 12 bases between the two germline ends. This CDR3 is built from 16 residues. DNA for the CDR3: TGTGCCAGTAGTATAGGTTCGGGGGTCGCCTACAATGAGCAGTTCTTC. Amino acid sequence: CASSIGSGVAYNEQFF.

The chain carries TRBV28 and TRBJ2-2, with 8 bases identical to TRBD1. V shed 6 bases and J 8 bases; nucleotides not matched to a gene: 14. This CDR3 comprises 16 residues. Germline-derived CDR1 and CDR2 are MDHEN and SYDVKM. CDR3 sequence: CASSAYPGTGRGELFF. CDR3 nucleotide sequence: TGTGCCAGCAGCGCCTACCCCGGGACAGGACGGGGGGAGCTGTTTTTT.